This TCR beta chain is from a study of graft-versus-host responses after intestinal transplantation. Concerning this clone: Its target is unknown.

Study observations and caveats: GvH clones appeared in recipient marrow, some first in ileum or blood. Early post-transplant declines in HvG were associated with peak levels of circulating GvH clones. High graft-versus-host to host-versus-graft T cell clonal ratios marked allografts of patients with graft-donor macrochimerism.

V dropped 5 bases and J dropped 6 bases, with 18 bases sitting between them. There are 14 residues in the CDR3. The germline CDR1 and CDR2 sequences are SGHDT and YYEEEE. Sequenced by immunoSEQ multiplex PCR; TCRdb stores in-frame clones only, minus some. This table holds some 140,000 clones, approximately 90% found once. The source is a human donor who received an intestinal transplant. The chain recombines TRBV5-6 with TRBJ2-7; D may be TRBD1 (5 bases). The specimen was unstimulated CD4+ T cells sorted from spleen or lymph node cells, collected before intestinal transplant. CDR3 protein: CASRTTARSLEQYF. CDR3 nucleotides: TGTGCCAGCAGGACGACAGCTCGTTCGCTCGAGCAGTACTTC. The full variable domain, with the rest looked up from reference TRBV5-6 and TRBJ2-7, is DAGVTQSPTHLIKTRGQQVTLRCSPKSGHDTVSWYQQALGQGPQFIFQYYEEEERQRGNFPDRFSGHQFPNYSSELNVNALLLGDSALYLCASRTTARSLEQYFGPGTRLTVT.